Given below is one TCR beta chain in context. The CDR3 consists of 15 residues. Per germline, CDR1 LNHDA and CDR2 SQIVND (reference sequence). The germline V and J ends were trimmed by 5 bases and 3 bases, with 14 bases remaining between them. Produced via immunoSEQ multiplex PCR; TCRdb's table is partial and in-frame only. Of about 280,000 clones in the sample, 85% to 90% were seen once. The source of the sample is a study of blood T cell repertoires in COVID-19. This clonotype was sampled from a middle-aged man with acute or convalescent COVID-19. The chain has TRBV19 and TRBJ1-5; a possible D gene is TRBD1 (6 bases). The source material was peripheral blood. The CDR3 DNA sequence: TGTGCCAGTAGTTTTCTGGACAGCCTCAATCAGCCCCAGCATTTT. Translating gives CASSFLDSLNQPQHF.